These 17 T cell receptor beta chains came from one sample sequenced in a study of T-cell memory formation after mild COVID-19. One entry per CDR3 protein results from TCRdb running MiXCR on the 5' RACE reads. Here the sample spans 310,000 or so distinct CDR3 sequences, roughly 15% being singletons. The specimen sequenced was PBMCs or a T cell subset sorted from them (not recorded which). The receptors originated from a man aged 18 to 30 who had mild COVID-19 (a few samples of this study predate the infection). Cell type and time point are not known.

This chain links TRBV5-6 with TRBJ1-3; 12 bases map to TRBD1. The V gene's germline CDR1 is SGHDT and CDR2 YYEEEE. V lost 3 bases, J lost 2 bases, and 3 bases stayed unmatched. The CDR3 covers 16 residues. The CDR3, as DNA: TGTGCCAGCAGCTGGGGACAGGGGGCCGCTGGAAACACCATATATTTT. It yields the protein CASSWGQGAAGNTIYF.

This clonotype was seen only a few times. This sequence joins TRBV5-1 and TRBJ1-4, with D uncertain. This CDR3 has 15 residues. CDR1 is SGHRS, CDR2 YFSETQ, per germline. The V and J ends lost 0 bases and 0 bases respectively, with 6 bases between them. CDR3 residues: CASSLGETTNEKLFF. The CDR3 coding sequence is TGCGCCAGCAGCTTGGGCGAAACAACTAATGAAAAACTGTTTTTT.

The chain combines TRBV25-1 with TRBJ2-1; D gene ambiguous. The CDR3 runs 12 residues. Germline CDR1 and CDR2: MGHDK and SYGVNS. Trimming removed 7 bases at V and 7 bases at J, with 11 bases between. The CDR3 coding sequence is TGTGCCAGCACCCACGACGGTAATGAGCAGTTCTTC. It is translated as CASTHDGNEQFF.

This chain uses TRBV15 with TRBJ2-1; D is unresolved. There are 14 residues in the CDR3. With 0 bases removed from V and 9 bases from J, the gap between germline ends came to 12 bases. Germline CDR1 is LNHNV and CDR2 is YYDKDF (reference sequence). The CDR3: CATSRDRLDVEQFF. In DNA, the CDR3 is TGTGCCACCAGCAGAGATCGGCTAGATGTTGAGCAGTTCTTC.

This clonotype was observed many times. The genes are TRBV7-9 and TRBJ2-2; 7 positions match TRBD1. Germline loops: CDR1 SEHNR, CDR2 FQNEAQ (reference sequence). The CDR3 covers 17 residues. The trim removed 4 bases at V and 7 bases at J, leaving 15 bases unmatched. The CDR3: CASSYPWTGRLDGELFF. Here the CDR3 DNA reads TGTGCCAGCAGCTACCCGTGGACAGGACGGTTGGACGGGGAGCTGTTTTTT.

This clonotype was detected ten times or more. The V gene is TRBV15, the J gene TRBJ2-1; 9 nucleotides align to TRBD2. This CDR3 has 15 amino acids. Germline CDR1 reads LNHNV; CDR2 reads YYDKDF (reference sequence). The V segment lost 5 bases and the J segment 4 bases; nucleotides outside the gene matches: 6. In DNA form, the CDR3 reads TGTGCCACCAGCCTGGGACTAGCAGATTACAATGAGCAGTTCTTC. The encoded protein is CATSLGLADYNEQFF.

The chain combines TRBV4-3 with TRBJ2-1, with TRBD2 identical over 8 bases. J gave up 4 bases and V 3 bases, and 5 bases lay outside the gene matches. From germline, CDR1 is LGHNA and CDR2 YSLEER. CDR3 length equals 15 residues. The DNA for the CDR3 is TGCGCCAGCAGCCAGATCGGGACTAGATACAATGAGCAGTTCTTC. Protein: CASSQIGTRYNEQFF.

This rearrangement joins TRBV21-1 to TRBJ1-1; TRBD1, the table's D call, lacks a check against the DNA. TRBV21-1 is a pseudogene. The CDR3 length is 19 residues. The CDR3 nucleotides are TGTGCCAGCAGCAAAAAGCCTTGTACGGAGAGCAGGGTGAACACTGAAGCTTTCTTT. It yields the protein CASSKKPCTESRVNTEAFF.

Only a few counts were recorded for this clonotype. The chain is built from TRBV5-6 and TRBJ1-1, with D unclear. V dropped 3 bases and J dropped 4 bases, with 13 bases sitting between them. Per the germline V gene, CDR1 is SGHDT and CDR2 is YYEEEE. This CDR3 region has 14 residues. This CDR3 reads CASSSDDWSTEAFF. CDR3 DNA sequence: TGTGCCAGCAGCTCGGATGATTGGAGCACTGAAGCTTTCTTT.

This clonotype showed up many times. V is TRBV18 and J is TRBJ2-5; D is possibly TRBD1 (6 bases). Looked up from germline, CDR1 is KGHSH and CDR2 is LQKENI. This CDR3 contains 14 residues. Trimming pared 3 bases from V and 4 bases from J, leaving 12 bases between. CDR3 DNA: TGTGCCAGCTCACCGGGGGCAGGGAGAGAGACCCAGTACTTC. This translates into CASSPGAGRETQYF.

V gene TRBV6-2 or TRBV6-3 combines with J gene TRBJ2-3; tentatively, D is TRBD2 (5 bases). With 8 bases removed from V and 3 bases from J, the gap between germline ends came to 12 bases. The CDR3 loop spans 13 amino acids. Germline V CDR1 and CDR2: MNHEY, SVGEGT. As DNA, the CDR3 is TGTGCCAGCGCAGGTCGGGAAACAGATACGCAGTATTTT. It is translated as CASAGRETDTQYF.

The rearrangement links TRBV20-1 to TRBJ2-7; the D gene is possibly TRBD2 (6 bases). The CDR3 consists of 16 residues. The V gene lost 0 bases and the J gene lost 3 bases, with 18 bases spanning the gap. Germline CDR1 DFQATT, CDR2 SNEGSKA (reference sequence). CDR3 sequence reads: CSARDLLAGPYYEQYV. In DNA, the CDR3 is TGCAGTGCTAGAGATCTTCTCGCGGGGCCCTACTACGAGCAGTACGTC.

This clonotype was counted only a few times. CDR3 residues: CASSQSFEQFF. CDR3 sequence (DNA): TGTGCCAGCAGCCAGTCGTTCGAGCAGTTCTTC. This rearrangement joins TRBV11-2 to TRBJ2-1; no definite D call. Germline V lookup: CDR1 SGHAT, CDR2 FQNNGV. V lost 5 bases and J 10 bases, leaving 9 bases between the germline ends. This CDR3 is 11 amino acids long. The full variable domain, with the rest looked up from reference TRBV11-2 and TRBJ2-1, is EAGVAQSPRYKIIEKRQSVAFWCNPISGHATLYWYQQILGQGPKLLIQFQNNGVVDDSQLPKDRFSAERLKGVDSTLKIQPAKLEDSAVYLCASSQSFEQFFGPGTRLTVL.

In its sample, this clonotype was seen many times. The chain recombines TRBV7-6 with TRBJ1-3; D not certain. The CDR3 is made up of 15 amino acids. Germline V gene data show CDR1 as SGHVS and CDR2 as FNYEAQ. The V and J ends lost 5 bases and 0 bases respectively, with 11 bases between them. The CDR3 spells CASSVASFSGNTIYF. The CDR3 DNA sequence: TGTGCCAGCAGCGTGGCCAGTTTCTCTGGAAACACCATATATTTT.

This clonotype has just a few counts. This chain links TRBV3-1 with TRBJ2-5, with D tentatively TRBD1 (6 bases). Germline V CDR1 and CDR2: LGHDT, YNNKEL (reference sequence). This CDR3 spans 15 amino acids. Trimming took 1 base from V and 4 from J, leaving 13 bases between them. The CDR3 region is CASSQGLGARETQYF. The CDR3 nucleotides are TGTGCCAGCAGCCAAGGGCTGGGGGCCCGAGAGACCCAGTACTTC.

This rearrangement joins TRBV2 to TRBJ2-1, with a weak D call TRBD2 (5 bases). Between the trimmed V and J ends, which lost 8 bases and 6 bases, there was a span of 14 bases. The germline V gene encodes CDR1 SNHLY and CDR2 FYNNEI. This CDR3 is 13 amino acids long. This CDR3 reads CASWRASSNEQFF. CDR3 sequence (DNA): TGTGCCAGCTGGCGGGCGTCAAGCAATGAGCAGTTCTTC.

The gene calls are TRBV19 and TRBJ2-2; no clear D gene. The germline gives CDR1 LNHDA, CDR2 SQIVND (reference sequence). The germline V and J ends were trimmed by 7 bases and 1 base, with 13 bases remaining between them. The CDR3 runs 15 residues. CDR3 DNA: TGTGCCAGTAAGGTCTCGGCAGGGAACACCGGGGAGCTGTTTTTT. This translates into CASKVSAGNTGELFF.